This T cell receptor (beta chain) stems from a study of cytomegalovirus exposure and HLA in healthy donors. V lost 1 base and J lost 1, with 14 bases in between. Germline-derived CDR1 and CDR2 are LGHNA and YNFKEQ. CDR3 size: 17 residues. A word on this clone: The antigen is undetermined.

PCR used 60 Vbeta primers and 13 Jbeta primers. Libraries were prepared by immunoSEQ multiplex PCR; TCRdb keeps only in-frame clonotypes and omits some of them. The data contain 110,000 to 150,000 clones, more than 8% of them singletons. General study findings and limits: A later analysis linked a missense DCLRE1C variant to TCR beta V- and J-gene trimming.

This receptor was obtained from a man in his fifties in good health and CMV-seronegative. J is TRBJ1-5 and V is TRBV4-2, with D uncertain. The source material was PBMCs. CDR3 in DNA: TGTGCCAGCAGCCAAGTCCCTGGAGGAGACAGCAATCAGCCCCAGCATTTT. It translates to CASSQVPGGDSNQPQHF.